This T cell receptor beta chain was sequenced in a study of radiation and T cells in renal cell carcinoma. Profiling relied on immunoSEQ multiplex PCR, and the TCRdb table lists in-frame clones only, not all of them. The repertoire has roughly 170,000 clones, about nine tenths of them found once; the top ten carry roughly 12%. CDR1 is MGHDK and CDR2 is SYGVNS in the germline V gene. The CDR3 sequence is 16 residues long. V shed 7 bases, J shed 0 bases, and the junction held 10 bases outside the gene matches. Time point here: blood 4 weeks post-SBRT, at nephrectomy. Specified treatment: 15 Gy SBRT to primary tumor, nephrectomy 4 weeks later.

The clonotype was recovered from a woman aged 45 to 65 with renal cell carcinoma. The source was blood, collected from a patient whose treatment included radiotherapy and nephrectomy. This chain joins TRBV25-1 and TRBJ1-1, with 8 nucleotides matching TRBD1. This CDR3 is CASNTGQGNMNTEAFF. In nucleotides, the CDR3 is TGTGCCAGCAACACTGGACAGGGAAACATGAACACTGAAGCTTTCTTT.